Reported below is one T cell receptor beta chain. The entry originates in a study of shared clonotypes between healthy human individuals. V shed 3 bases, J shed 0 bases, and the junction held 4 bases outside the gene matches. Germline V lookup: CDR1 MDHEN, CDR2 SYDVKM. There are 15 residues in the CDR3. Here immunoSEQ multiplex PCR was the method, and the copy in TCRdb shows in-frame clones only, minus some. The sample holds approximately 2.5 million clones, roughly 93% seen once. Adult donors, all healthy and HIV-negative, had no recent acute infections or vaccinations. The V call is TRBV28, the J call TRBJ2-7, with 8 bases that match TRBD2. This TCR was recovered from a man aged 18 to 35 in good health. Some clones in this sample may be carry-over from other donors' samples. What was sequenced was naive CD4+ T cells from PBMCs. Regarding subset: CD45RA+ positively selected. The CDR3 nucleotides are TGTGCCAGCAGTTTTGGCGGGAGGACCTCCTACGAGCAGTACTTC. This codes for CASSFGGRTSYEQYF.